The 7 T cell receptor beta chains listed next were all sequenced from one sample in a study of shared clonotypes between healthy human individuals. Assay: immunoSEQ multiplex PCR; the TCRdb copy retains only in-frame clones and omits some. Altogether about 2.3 million clones are present, 85% to 95% being singletons, with the ten largest covering about 0.39%. Sequencing input: naive CD4+ T cells from PBMCs. Sample subset: CD45RA+ positively selected. Receptors originate from a man aged 18 to 30 in good health. Some clones in this sample may be carry-over from other donors' samples.

The gene calls are TRBV5-4 and TRBJ1-1; D possibly corresponds to TRBD1 (6 bases). Trimming cost V 2 bases and J 1 base, with 6 bases left between them. Germline CDR1 SGHNT, CDR2 YYREEE (reference sequence). This CDR3 comprises 13 residues. For the CDR3, the DNA is TGTGCCAGCAGCTTCAGGGGGAACACTGAAGCTTTCTTT. The encoded protein is CASSFRGNTEAFF.

The J gene is TRBJ1-3, the V gene TRBV30; 7 bases match TRBD1. The CDR3 length is 15 residues. J was trimmed by 0 bases and V by 1 base; bases with no gene match: 3. Germline values: CDR1 GTSNPN, CDR2 SVGIG (reference sequence). The CDR3 coding sequence is TGTGCCTGGAGTGCAGGGGGGGGCTCTGGAAACACCATATATTTT. It is translated as CAWSAGGGSGNTIYF.

The chain links TRBV5-6 to TRBJ2-1; D gene uncertain. CDR1 is SGHDT, CDR2 YYEEEE, per germline. The CDR3 sequence is 14 residues long. Trimming took off 3 bases at V and 6 bases at J, with 13 bases between the two ends. The CDR3 bases are TGTGCCAGCAGCTCCGTTAGGACCAGCAATGAGCAGTTCTTC. The encoded protein is CASSSVRTSNEQFF.

Here the CDR3 DNA reads TGTGCCAGCAGTGTCGAAGTCACAGATACGCAGTATTTT. Residues: CASSVEVTDTQYF. This rearrangement joins TRBV2 to TRBJ2-3; D gene uncertain. V was shortened by 4 bases and J by 2 bases, with 7 bases between the two germline ends. The CDR3 is made up of 13 amino acids. Germline V gene sequence: CDR1 SNHLY, CDR2 FYNNEI.

Details on this clone: The sample has other DNA sequences that encode this CDR3 too. J is TRBJ2-7 and V is TRBV27; weak D call: TRBD1 (6 bases). CDR3 size: 14 residues. Germline V lookup: CDR1 MNHEY, CDR2 SMNVEV (reference sequence). With 6 bases removed from V and 0 bases from J, the gap between germline ends came to 12 bases. CDR3 DNA sequence: TGTGCCAGCAGCCCTCAGGGGAGCTCCTACGAGCAGTACTTC. It encodes CASSPQGSSYEQYF.

The CDR3 sequence is CAISDRAYNEQFF. DNA for the CDR3: TGTGCCATCAGTGACAGGGCCTACAATGAGCAGTTCTTC. The chain uses TRBV10-3 and TRBJ2-1, with TRBD1 as a possible D gene (5 bases). The V gene lost 3 bases and the J gene lost 2 bases, with 5 bases spanning the gap. This CDR3 spans 13 amino acids. Germline V gene sequence: CDR1 ENHRY, CDR2 SYGVKD.

This sequence joins TRBV11-2 and TRBJ1-1, with 9 bases lining up with TRBD1. Germline V gene data show CDR1 as SGHAT and CDR2 as FQNNGV. This CDR3 spans 13 amino acids. The V gene end was trimmed by 8 bases and the J gene end by 5 bases; junction bases not matched to a gene: 6. CDR3 sequence (DNA): TGTGCCAGCGGAATACAGGGGGCGACTGAAGCTTTCTTT. This encodes CASGIQGATEAFF.